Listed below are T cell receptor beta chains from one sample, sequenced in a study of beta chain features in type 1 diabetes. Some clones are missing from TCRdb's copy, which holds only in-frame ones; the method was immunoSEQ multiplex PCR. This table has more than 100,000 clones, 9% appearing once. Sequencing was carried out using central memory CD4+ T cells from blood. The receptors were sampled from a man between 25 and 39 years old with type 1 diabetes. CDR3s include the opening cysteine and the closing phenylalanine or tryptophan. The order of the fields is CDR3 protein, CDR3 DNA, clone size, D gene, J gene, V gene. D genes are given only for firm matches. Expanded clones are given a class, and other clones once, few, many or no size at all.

CDR3: CASRGQGSAEAFF; DNA: TGTGCCAGTAGGGGACAGGGTAGTGCTGAAGCTTTCTTT; size: few; D: TRBD1; J: TRBJ1-1; V: TRBV19
CDR3: CASSLTGEVWETQYF; DNA: TGCGCCAGCAGCTTAACAGGGGAAGTTTGGGAGACCCAGTACTTC; size: -; D: TRBD1; J: TRBJ2-5; V: TRBV5-1
CDR3: CASSLAGNSNQPQHF; DNA: TGTGCCAGCAGCCTCGCAGGGAATAGCAATCAGCCCCAGCATTTT; size: few; D: -; J: TRBJ1-5; V: TRBV9
CDR3: CASSGQGPNSPLHF; DNA: TGTGCCAGCAGCGGTCAGGGCCCCAATTCACCCCTCCACTTT; size: many; D: -; J: TRBJ1-6; V: TRBV9
CDR3: CASSFASAGEETQYF; DNA: TGTGCCAGCAGCTTCGCTAGCGCCGGGGAAGAGACCCAGTACTTC; size: -; D: -; J: TRBJ2-5; V: TRBV5-4
CDR3: CASSPGTSANIQYF; DNA: TGTGCCAGCAGCCCCGGGACTAGCGCAAACATTCAGTACTTC; size: many; D: TRBD2; J: TRBJ2-4; V: TRBV11-2
CDR3: CASSQDWAGETQYF; DNA: TGTGCCAGCAGCCAAGATTGGGCGGGTGAGACCCAGTACTTC; size: -; D: -; J: TRBJ2-5; V: TRBV14
CDR3: CASSQETSGGAGNIQYF; DNA: TGTGCCAGCAGCCAAGAGACTAGCGGGGGGGCCGGAAACATTCAGTACTTC; size: -; D: TRBD2; J: TRBJ2-4; V: TRBV4-2
CDR3: CASSAVHQAPGTGELFF; DNA: TGTGCCAGCTCAGCCGTCCATCAAGCGCCCGGCACCGGGGAGCTGTTTTTT; size: few; D: -; J: TRBJ2-2; V: TRBV18
CDR3: CASSLMTGRYEQYF; DNA: TGTGCCAGCAGCCTGATGACAGGGCGGTACGAGCAGTACTTC; size: few; D: TRBD1; J: TRBJ2-7; V: TRBV7-8